This TCR beta chain was documented in a study of T cell responses to AZD1222 COVID-19 vaccine. Sequencing was performed with immunoSEQ multiplex PCR; in TCRdb, only in-frame clones are kept and a portion is missing. The table records 100,000 to 150,000 clones, 80% to 95% of them present only once. The CDR3 totals 15 residues. Trimming pared 0 bases from V and 5 bases from J, leaving 10 bases between. The germline V gene encodes CDR1 MNHEY and CDR2 SVGAGI. Specimen: peripheral blood, collected on day 0 of MenACWY control vaccination. The genes are TRBV6-5 and TRBJ2-2, with D unresolved. The receptor comes from an adult in good health. The CDR3 sequence: CASSYSTDGTGELFF. DNA of the CDR3: TGTGCCAGCAGTTACTCGACGGACGGTACCGGGGAGCTGTTTTTT.